This T cell receptor (beta chain) comes out of a study of blood T cells in healthy people across ages. Study conclusions and caveats: The donors' CMV status was not determined, possibly confounding changes in expanded clonotypes. Greater diversity and more naive CD4+ cells were seen in long-lived donors than in aged donors.

The V and J ends lost 4 bases and 0 bases, in that order; junction bases with no gene match: 7. Germline values: CDR1 SGDLS, CDR2 YYNGEE. This CDR3 contains 16 residues. The use of a sample-barcoded 5' primer and a J-beta primer mix characterized a second PCR of about 7 to 12 cycles. TCRdb re-analysed the 5' RACE reads in MiXCR, keeping a single row per CDR3 protein. This table has approximately 1,100,000 distinct CDR3 sequences, 35% to 50% appearing once. Remarks on this clonotype: Its antigen remains unknown.

The sequence was collected from a woman aged 55-70 years in good health. This sequence joins TRBV9 and TRBJ2-5; 9 bases are a match to TRBD2. Sequencing was carried out using blood. The DNA for the CDR3 is TGTGCCAGCAGCATCGGACTAGCGAGGGACCAAGAGACCCAGTACTTC. Translating gives CASSIGLARDQETQYF.